This entry lists 7 T cell receptor beta chains sequenced from one sample in a study of cytomegalovirus exposure and HLA in healthy donors. 13 Jbeta primers and 60 Vbeta primers were used for the PCR. TCRdb's copy holds only in-frame clones and misses some; the assay was immunoSEQ multiplex PCR. Of some 150,000 clones in the sample, about four fifths were seen once. The sequencing input was PBMCs. These receptors all stem from a man aged 25 to 40 in good health and CMV-seronegative.

The rearrangement uses TRBV5-8 and TRBJ1-3; D gene uncertain. The germline gives CDR1 SGHTS, CDR2 YDEGEE. CDR3 length equals 15 residues. The V gene lost 0 bases and the J gene lost 2 bases, with 9 bases spanning the gap. CDR3 nucleotides: TGTGCCAGCAGCTTGGGGGGAGCTGCTGGAAACACCATATATTTT. This codes for CASSLGGAAGNTIYF. The entire variable domain, with the rest obtained from reference TRBV5-8 and TRBJ1-3, is as follows: EAGVTQSPTHLIKTRGQQATLRCSPISGHTSVYWYQQALGLGLQFLLWYDEGEERNRGNFPPRFSGRQFPNYSSELNVNALELEDSALYLCASSLGGAAGNTIYFGEGSWLTVV.

This rearrangement joins TRBV4-1 to TRBJ2-7, with D possibly TRBD1 on 6 matching bases. Germline-derived CDR1 and CDR2 are MGHRA and YSYEKL. Trimming stripped 5 bases from V and 3 bases from J, with 14 bases between. The CDR3 runs to 14 residues. CDR3 nucleotide sequence: TGCGCCAGCAGCTCGCAAACAGGGAACTACGAGCAGTACTTC. It is translated as CASSSQTGNYEQYF.

The chain is built from TRBV7-9 and TRBJ2-6, with 7 positions matching TRBD1. CDR1 is SEHNR, CDR2 FQNEAQ, per germline (reference sequence). Trimming took 1 base from V and 3 from J; bases not matched to a gene: 3. CDR3 length: 16 residues. CDR3 loop: CASSLVTGVGANVLTF. The DNA of the CDR3 is TGTGCCAGCAGCTTAGTTACAGGGGTTGGGGCCAACGTCCTGACTTTC.

This clone showed up just a few times. The chain is built from TRBV5-1 and TRBJ2-5; 9 nucleotides agree with TRBD2. V lost 0 bases and J lost 5; bases outside the gene matches: 8. CDR1 is SGHRS and CDR2 is YFSETQ in the germline V gene. CDR3 length: 16 residues. The CDR3 DNA reads TGCGCCAGCAGCTTGGATGGCGGGAGGGCCGTCGAGACCCAGTACTTC. The encoded protein is CASSLDGGRAVETQYF. Complete variable domain (other parts from reference TRBV5-1 and TRBJ2-5): KAGVTQTPRYLIKTRGQQVTLSCSPISGHRSVSWYQQTPGQGLQFLFEYFSETQRNKGNFPGRFSGRQFSNSRSEMNVSTLELGDSALYLCASSLDGGRAVETQYFGPGTRLLVL.

V and J are TRBV2 and TRBJ1-5; 7 nucleotides agree with TRBD1. The CDR3 has 15 amino acids. Per germline, CDR1 SNHLY and CDR2 FYNNEI. The trim removed 4 bases at V and 3 bases at J, leaving 6 bases unmatched. The CDR3 region is CASSASGTDNQPQHF. The CDR3 DNA is TGTGCCAGCAGTGCCTCCGGGACAGACAATCAGCCCCAGCATTTT.

The gene calls are TRBV9 and TRBJ2-5; D is possibly TRBD2 (5 bases). Germline-derived CDR1 and CDR2 are SGDLS and YYNGEE. The V gene lost 0 bases and the J gene lost 1 base, with 7 bases spanning the gap. The CDR3 is 14 amino acids. CDR3 amino acids: CASSVESGQETQYF. The CDR3, as DNA: TGTGCCAGCAGCGTAGAAAGCGGCCAAGAGACCCAGTACTTC.

The rearrangement uses TRBV5-1 and TRBJ2-7; no definite D call. From germline, CDR1 is SGHRS and CDR2 YFSETQ. The V and J ends lost 0 bases and 3 bases respectively, with 10 bases between them. The CDR3 spans 14 residues. The CDR3 DNA is TGCGCCAGCAGCTTGGCCCCACAGCTCTACGAGCAGTACTTC. This encodes CASSLAPQLYEQYF.